Listed below are T cell receptor beta chains from one sample, sequenced in a study of blood T cell repertoires in COVID-19. Sequencing was performed with immunoSEQ multiplex PCR; in TCRdb, only in-frame clones are kept and a portion is missing. The repertoire holds 85,000 to 100,000 clones, with about 88% as singletons. Material: peripheral blood. The receptors come from a man in his 60s with acute or convalescent COVID-19. The CDR3 runs from the conserved cysteine through the conserved F or W. Fields, in order: J gene, D gene, clone size, V gene, CDR3 DNA, CDR3 protein. A D gene is named only where the DNA matches it firmly. A row's size may be missing; if present it is once, few, many or a size class.

TRBJ1-4 TRBD1 NA TRBV2 TGTGCCAGCAGTGAAAACCCGACAGGGGCGGAAAAACTGTTTTTT CASSENPTGAEKLFF
TRBJ2-5 TRBD2 NA TRBV24-1 TGTGCCACCAGTGATGGGGGTAGCGGGGTGCCACAAGAGACCCAGTACTTC CATSDGGSGVPQETQYF
TRBJ2-3 TRBD2 NA TRBV3-1/TRBV3-2 TGTGCCAGCAGCCAAGATCTCCCTAGCGGAGTCCCCGCACACACAGATACGCAGTATTTT CASSQDLPSGVPAHTDTQYF
TRBJ2-2 TRBD1 NA TRBV5-6 TGTGCCAGCAGCAGAATCGGACAGGGGCCGAACACCGGGGAGCTGTTTTTT CASSRIGQGPNTGELFF
TRBJ1-5 NA NA TRBV27 TGTGCCAGCAGTTTTCTCGCCACAGGTAGCAATCAGCCCCAGCATTTT CASSFLATGSNQPQHF
TRBJ1-2 NA few TRBV9 TGTGCCAGCAGCGTAGAGGGCAGGGCGGGGTATGGCTACACCTTC CASSVEGRAGYGYTF
TRBJ1-1 NA NA TRBV19 TGTGCCAGTAGGGAGACAGCTACGAACACTGAAGCTTTCTTT CASRETATNTEAFF
TRBJ2-7 TRBD2 NA TRBV7-2 TGTGCCAGCAGCTTAGGACTAGCGGGGGGTGACGACGAGCAGTACTTC CASSLGLAGGDDEQYF
TRBJ1-4 NA NA TRBV3-1/TRBV3-2 TGTGCCAGCTCCAGATCTGAAAAACTGTTTTTT CASSRSEKLFF
TRBJ1-1 TRBD1 NA TRBV18 TGTGCCAGCTCTAGGACAGGGAACACTGAAGCTTTCTTT CASSRTGNTEAFF
TRBJ2-1 NA NA TRBV5-1 TGCGCCAGCAGCTTGGAGACCACAGGGATTGAAGAGCAGTTCTTC CASSLETTGIEEQFF
TRBJ1-3 TRBD1 NA TRBV15 TGTGCCACCAGGAACAACAAGGACAGGGCCTCTGGAAACACCATATATTTT CATRNNKDRASGNTIYF
TRBJ1-2 TRBD1 NA TRBV6-5 TGTGCCACCTTATGGACAGGAAAGAATGGCTACACCTTC CATLWTGKNGYTF
TRBJ1-2 TRBD1 NA TRBV7-9 TGTGCCAGCAGCCCCAGGACAGGGGTAAACTATGGCTACACCTTC CASSPRTGVNYGYTF
TRBJ1-1 NA NA TRBV2 TGTGCCAGCAGTGATTGGGGAGGGGGCACTGAAGCTTTCTTT CASSDWGGGTEAFF
TRBJ1-2 TRBD1 NA TRBV18 TGTGCCAGCTCACCACTAGGGACAGGCGATGATAACTATGGCTACACCTTC CASSPLGTGDDNYGYTF
TRBJ2-3 TRBD1 NA TRBV5-6 TGTGCCAGCAGACTGGGACAGGGGAGCACGCAGTATTTT CASRLGQGSTQYF
TRBJ2-5 TRBD2 NA TRBV4-1 TGCGCCAGCAGCCAAGGCCCAGCGGGGGAACTCCAAGAGACCCAGTACTTC CASSQGPAGELQETQYF
TRBJ2-5 TRBD2 NA TRBV5-1 TGCGCCAGCAGACGTAGCGGGGTGGGCGCGGAGACCCAGTACTTC CASRRSGVGAETQYF
TRBJ1-3 NA NA TRBV15 TGTGCCACCAGCGCGGCGGACTCTGGAAACACCATATATTTT CATSAADSGNTIYF
TRBJ1-6 TRBD1 NA TRBV28 TGTGCCAGCAGTGCCCCGGGACAGGGGATTAGCTCCTATAATTCACCCCTCCACTTT CASSAPGQGISSYNSPLHF
TRBJ2-1 TRBD2 NA TRBV4-1 TGCGCCAGCAGCCGCGGGGGGTTAGCCGGTGAGCAGTTCTTC CASSRGGLAGEQFF
TRBJ1-1 NA NA TRBV7-9 TGTGCCAGCAGCTCCTGGCCGCTGCCGGCTTTCTTT CASSSWPLPAFF
TRBJ2-3 NA NA TRBV24-1 TGTGCCACCAGTGATAAAGCCCCCTTGGATACGCAGTATTTT CATSDKAPLDTQYF
TRBJ1-6 NA NA TRBV7-9 TGTGCCAGCAGCTTAGGAGATTCACCCCTCCACTTT CASSLGDSPLHF
TRBJ2-3 NA NA TRBV7-7 TGTGCCGGCAGCCCTACCCCCAGGGAAGATACGCAGTATTTT CAGSPTPREDTQYF
TRBJ1-1 NA NA TRBV20-1 TGCAGTGCTAGTCGTAGCCGCGGAATGAACACTGAAGCTTTCTTT CSASRSRGMNTEAFF
TRBJ1-2 NA NA TRBV6-5 TGTGCCAGCAGTTACTCCGGGAGGGCGGGCTATGGCTACACCTTC CASSYSGRAGYGYTF
TRBJ2-5 TRBD2 NA TRBV2 TGTGCCAGCAGTGAATGGGCTAGCGGGGAGTACCAAGAGACCCAGTACTTC CASSEWASGEYQETQYF
TRBJ2-5 NA NA TRBV19 TGTGCCAGTAGTATTGAATGGGCACTGAAGACCAGAGAGACCCAGTACTTC CASSIEWALKTRETQYF
TRBJ2-2 TRBD2 NA TRBV11-2 TGTGCCAGCAGCCCGGGGACTAGCGGGGGGAACACCGGGGAGCTGTTTTTT CASSPGTSGGNTGELFF
TRBJ2-2 TRBD2 NA TRBV5-5 TGTGCCAGCAGCCCGGGACTAGCGGGAGGTTACACCGGGGAGCTGTTTTTT CASSPGLAGGYTGELFF
TRBJ2-7 NA NA TRBV6-6 TGTGCCAGCAGTTACTTCCGGGACATCGGCGAGCAGTACTTC CASSYFRDIGEQYF
TRBJ2-1 TRBD1 NA TRBV7-9 TGTGCCAGCAGCTTGGACAGGCGGCAGTTCTTC CASSLDRRQFF
TRBJ1-1 NA NA TRBV28 TGTGCCAGCAGTTTTAGACAGCTGAACACTGAAGCTTTCTTT CASSFRQLNTEAFF
TRBJ1-1 NA NA TRBV7-8 TGTGCCAGCAGCTTAGTGGGGCTCAAGAACACTGAAGCTTTCTTT CASSLVGLKNTEAFF
TRBJ2-3 TRBD1 NA TRBV9 TGTGCCAGCAGCGTAGATTCCGTGACAGGGGTCTTGGATACGCAGTATTTT CASSVDSVTGVLDTQYF
TRBJ2-4 NA NA TRBV6-2/TRBV6-3 TGTGCCAGCAGTTACTCCTCTTCACTAGCCAAAAACATTCAGTACTTC CASSYSSSLAKNIQYF
TRBJ2-5 NA NA TRBV29-1 TGCAGCGTTAGCAGGGGATTCCAAGAGACCCAGTACTTC CSVSRGFQETQYF
TRBJ1-2 TRBD1 NA TRBV5-4 TGTGCCAGCAGCGACCGGGACAGCTATGGCTACACCTTC CASSDRDSYGYTF
TRBJ1-3 NA NA TRBV30 TGTGCCTGGAGCCACAGGAGCTCTGGAAACACCATATATTTT CAWSHRSSGNTIYF
TRBJ1-6 NA NA TRBV5-1 TGCGCCAGCAGCTTGGAAAGGAGGGTGGATTCACCCCTCCACTTT CASSLERRVDSPLHF
TRBJ2-5 TRBD2 few TRBV3-1/TRBV3-2 TGTGCCAGCAGCCAAGCCCTTACTAGCGGAGAGACCCAGTACTTC CASSQALTSGETQYF
TRBJ1-2 NA NA TRBV25-1 TGTGCCAGCAGTGCTCAGACAGGTTATGGCTACACCTTC CASSAQTGYGYTF
TRBJ2-3 NA NA TRBV19 TGTGCCAGTAGTATCTCGTGGTCGACGGGAGTGGGCACAGATACGCAGTATTTT CASSISWSTGVGTDTQYF
TRBJ1-2 TRBD1 NA TRBV5-1 TGCGCCAGCAACACGGGACAGTCTAACTATGGCTACACCTTC CASNTGQSNYGYTF
TRBJ1-2 NA once TRBV5-1 TGCGCCAGCAGCCCAATAGGGCGGACTACTAACTATGGCTACACCTTC CASSPIGRTTNYGYTF
TRBJ2-2 NA NA TRBV7-9 TGTGCCAGCAGCTTAGTTAGTCGGAACACCGGGGAGCTGTTTTTT CASSLVSRNTGELFF
TRBJ2-1 NA once TRBV7-9 TGTGCCAGCAGCTTGTCCGGGGTGTCGGTCAATGAGCAGTTCTTC CASSLSGVSVNEQFF
TRBJ2-1 NA NA TRBV18 TGTGCCAGCTCACCACAGATCAGCGATGAGCAGTTCTTC CASSPQISDEQFF
TRBJ1-1 NA NA TRBV12-3/TRBV12-4 TGTGCCAGCAGTTTGGGGGGGTCGTCTGAAGCTTTCTTT CASSLGGSSEAFF
TRBJ2-5 NA NA TRBV12-3/TRBV12-4 TGTGCCAGCAGACTCACAGGGTTGGAGACCCAGTACTTC CASRLTGLETQYF
TRBJ2-7 NA NA TRBV19 TGTGCCAGTAGTATGCGGGGTCTCCGCTCCTACGAGCAGTACTTC CASSMRGLRSYEQYF